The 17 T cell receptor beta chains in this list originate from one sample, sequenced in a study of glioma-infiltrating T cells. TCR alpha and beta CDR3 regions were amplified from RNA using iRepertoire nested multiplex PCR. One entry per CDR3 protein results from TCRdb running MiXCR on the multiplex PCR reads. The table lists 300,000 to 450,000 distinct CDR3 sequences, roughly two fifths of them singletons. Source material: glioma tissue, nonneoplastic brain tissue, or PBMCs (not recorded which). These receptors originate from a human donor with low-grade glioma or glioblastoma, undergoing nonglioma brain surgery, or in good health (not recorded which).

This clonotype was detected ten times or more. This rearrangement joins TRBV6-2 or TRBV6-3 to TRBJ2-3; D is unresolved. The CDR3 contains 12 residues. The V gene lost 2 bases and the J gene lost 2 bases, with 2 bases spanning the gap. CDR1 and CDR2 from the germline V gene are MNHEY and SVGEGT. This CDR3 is CASSYTTDTQYF. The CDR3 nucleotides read TGTGCCAGCAGTTACACCACAGATACGCAGTATTTT.

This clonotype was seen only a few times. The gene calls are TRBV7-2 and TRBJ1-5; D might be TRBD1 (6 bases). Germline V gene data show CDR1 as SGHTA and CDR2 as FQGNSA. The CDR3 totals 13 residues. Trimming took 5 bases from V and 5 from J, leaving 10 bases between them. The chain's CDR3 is CASSEQGDQPQHF. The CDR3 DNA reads TGTGCCAGCAGCGAACAGGGCGATCAGCCCCAGCATTTT.

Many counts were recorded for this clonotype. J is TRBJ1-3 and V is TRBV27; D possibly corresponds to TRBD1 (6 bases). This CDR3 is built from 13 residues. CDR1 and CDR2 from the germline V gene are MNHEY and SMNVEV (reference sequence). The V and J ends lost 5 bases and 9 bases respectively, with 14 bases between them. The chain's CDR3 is CASSPEGGPTIYF. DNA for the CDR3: TGTGCCAGCAGTCCCGAGGGGGGACCCACCATATATTTT.

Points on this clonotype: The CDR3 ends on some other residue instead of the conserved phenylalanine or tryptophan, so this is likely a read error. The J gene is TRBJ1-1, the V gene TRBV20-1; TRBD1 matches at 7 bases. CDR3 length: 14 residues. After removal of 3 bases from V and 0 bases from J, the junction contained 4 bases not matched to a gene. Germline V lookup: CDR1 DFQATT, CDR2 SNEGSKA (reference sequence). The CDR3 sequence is CSARWGQLNTEAFL. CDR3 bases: TGCAGTGCTAGGTGGGGACAGCTGAACACTGAAGCTTTCCTT.

This chain's CDR3 is CASSIGQGGEKLFF. CDR3 nucleotides: TGCGCCAGCAGCATCGGACAGGGTGGTGAAAAACTGTTTTTT. The V gene is TRBV5-1, the J gene TRBJ1-4, with 8 bases lining up with TRBD1. Germline CDR1 SGHRS, CDR2 YFSETQ. CDR3 size: 14 residues. V dropped 4 bases and J dropped 7; count of bases not matched to a gene: 6.

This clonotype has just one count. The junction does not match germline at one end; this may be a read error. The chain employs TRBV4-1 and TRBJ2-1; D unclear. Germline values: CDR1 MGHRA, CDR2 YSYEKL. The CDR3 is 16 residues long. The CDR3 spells CASNQSRTVGRGEQFF. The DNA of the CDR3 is TGCGCCAGCAACCAAAGTCGGACGGTGGGAAGAGGTGAGCAGTTCTTC.

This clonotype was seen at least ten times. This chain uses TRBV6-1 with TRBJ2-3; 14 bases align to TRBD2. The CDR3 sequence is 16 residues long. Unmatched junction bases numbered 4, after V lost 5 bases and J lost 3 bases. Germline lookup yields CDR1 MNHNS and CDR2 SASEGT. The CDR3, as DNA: TGTGCCAGCAGTCGGGGACTAGCGGGAGCTACAGATACGCAGTATTTT. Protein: CASSRGLAGATDTQYF.

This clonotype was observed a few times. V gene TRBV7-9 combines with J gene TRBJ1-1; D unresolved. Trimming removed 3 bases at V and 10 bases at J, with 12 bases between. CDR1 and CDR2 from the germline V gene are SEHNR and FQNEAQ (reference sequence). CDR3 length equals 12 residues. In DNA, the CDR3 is TGTGCCAGCAGCTTGTATCAAGGAGTAGCTTTCTTT. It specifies CASSLYQGVAFF. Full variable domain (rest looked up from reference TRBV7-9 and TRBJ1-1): DTGVSQNPRHKITKRGQNVTFRCDPISEHNRLYWYRQTLGQGPEFLTYFQNEAQLEKSRLLSDRFSAERPKGSFSTLEIQRTEQGDSAMYLCASSLYQGVAFFGQGTRLTVV.

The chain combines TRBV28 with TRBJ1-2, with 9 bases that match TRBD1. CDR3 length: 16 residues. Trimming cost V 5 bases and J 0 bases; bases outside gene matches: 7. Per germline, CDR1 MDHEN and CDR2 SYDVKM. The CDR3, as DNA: TGTGCCAGCAGTGTAGGACAGGGGAACCCTAACTATGGCTACACCTTC. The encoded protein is CASSVGQGNPNYGYTF.

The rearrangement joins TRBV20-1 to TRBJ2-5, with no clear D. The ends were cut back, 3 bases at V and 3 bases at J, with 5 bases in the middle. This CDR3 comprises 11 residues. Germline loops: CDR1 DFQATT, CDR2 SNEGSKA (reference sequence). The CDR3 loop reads CSARPKETQYF. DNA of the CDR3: TGCAGTGCTAGGCCAAAAGAGACCCAGTACTTC.

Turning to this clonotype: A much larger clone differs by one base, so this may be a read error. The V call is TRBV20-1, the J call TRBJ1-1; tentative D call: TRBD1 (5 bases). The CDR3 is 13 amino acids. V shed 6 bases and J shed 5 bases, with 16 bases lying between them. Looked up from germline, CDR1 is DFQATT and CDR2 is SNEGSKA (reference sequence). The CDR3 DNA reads TGCAGTGCAGGCGCCTGGGGCGGGACTGAAGCTTTCTTT. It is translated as CSAGAWGGTEAFF.

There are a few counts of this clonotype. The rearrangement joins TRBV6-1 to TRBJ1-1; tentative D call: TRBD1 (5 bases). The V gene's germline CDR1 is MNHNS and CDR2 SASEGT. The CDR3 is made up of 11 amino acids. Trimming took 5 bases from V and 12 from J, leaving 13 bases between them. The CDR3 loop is CASSSQEGTFF. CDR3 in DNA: TGTGCCAGCAGTTCACAGGAGGGAACTTTCTTT.

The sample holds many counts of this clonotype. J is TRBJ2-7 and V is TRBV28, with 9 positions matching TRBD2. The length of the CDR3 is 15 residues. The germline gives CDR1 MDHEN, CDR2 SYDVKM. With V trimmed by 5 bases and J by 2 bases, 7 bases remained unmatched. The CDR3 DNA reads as TGTGCCAGCAGTATCACTAGCGGGCCCGCCTACGAGCAGTACTTC. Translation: CASSITSGPAYEQYF.

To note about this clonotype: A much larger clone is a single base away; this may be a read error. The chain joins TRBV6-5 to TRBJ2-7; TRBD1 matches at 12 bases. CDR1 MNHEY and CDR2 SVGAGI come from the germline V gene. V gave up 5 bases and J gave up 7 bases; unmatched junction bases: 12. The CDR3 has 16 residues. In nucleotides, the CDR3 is TGTGCCAGCAGTCCTAGTGGGGGACAGGGGGCGAATGAGCAGTACTTC. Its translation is CASSPSGGQGANEQYF.

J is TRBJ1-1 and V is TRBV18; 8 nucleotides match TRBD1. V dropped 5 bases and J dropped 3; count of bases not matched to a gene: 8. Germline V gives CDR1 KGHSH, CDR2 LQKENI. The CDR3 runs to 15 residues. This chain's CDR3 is CASSIPGQAYTEAFF. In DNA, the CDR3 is TGTGCCAGCTCAATCCCGGGACAGGCGTACACTGAAGCTTTCTTT.

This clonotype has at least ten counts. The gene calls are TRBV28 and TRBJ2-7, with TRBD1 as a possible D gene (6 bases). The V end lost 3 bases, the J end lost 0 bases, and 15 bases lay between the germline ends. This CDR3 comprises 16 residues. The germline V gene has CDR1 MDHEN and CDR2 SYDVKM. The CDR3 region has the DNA TGTGCCAGCAGTTTGGGGCCGAGGACAGCCTCCTACGAGCAGTACTTC. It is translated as CASSLGPRTASYEQYF.

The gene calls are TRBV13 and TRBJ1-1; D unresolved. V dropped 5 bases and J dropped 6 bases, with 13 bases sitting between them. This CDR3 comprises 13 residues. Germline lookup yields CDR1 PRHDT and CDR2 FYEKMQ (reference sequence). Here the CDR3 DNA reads TGTGCCAGCAGCCTCTACCCGACACCTGAAGCTTTCTTT. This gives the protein CASSLYPTPEAFF.